One sample yielded the 20 T cell receptor beta chains listed below, sequenced in a study of cytomegalovirus exposure and HLA in healthy donors. Primers for the PCR totalled 60 Vbeta and 13 Jbeta. Sequenced by immunoSEQ multiplex PCR; TCRdb stores in-frame clones only, minus some. The listing contains some 200,000 clones. Sequencing was performed on PBMCs. The receptor source for this set is a girl aged 2 to 9 in good health and CMV-seropositive.

The genes are TRBV28 and TRBJ2-1; D is possibly TRBD2 (7 bases). Germline V gives CDR1 MDHEN, CDR2 SYDVKM. Trimming removed 3 bases from V and 4 bases from J, with 19 bases in between. This CDR3 spans 17 amino acids. CDR3: CASSFGGGLGTYNEQFF. CDR3 DNA sequence: TGTGCCAGCAGTTTTGGGGGGGGCCTTGGGACTTACAATGAGCAGTTCTTC.

The chain recombines TRBV5-1 with TRBJ2-1, with unresolved D. The CDR3 covers 15 residues. Per germline, CDR1 SGHRS and CDR2 YFSETQ. Trimming removed 7 bases from V and 0 bases from J, with 14 bases in between. The DNA of the CDR3 is TGCGCCAGCCTCCCAGAGGATGGCTCCTACAATGAGCAGTTCTTC. Amino acids: CASLPEDGSYNEQFF.

This sequence joins TRBV11-2 and TRBJ2-3, with 7 bases fitting TRBD2. V shed 1 base, J shed 0 bases, and the junction held 4 bases outside the gene matches. The CDR3 totals 16 residues. Germline-derived CDR1 and CDR2 are SGHAT and FQNNGV. The CDR3 nucleotides read TGTGCCAGCAGCTTAGTGGTTAGCGGGAGCACAGATACGCAGTATTTT. It translates to CASSLVVSGSTDTQYF.

The genes are TRBV19 and TRBJ1-1; 8 positions agree with TRBD1. V shed 5 bases and J 1 base; nucleotides not matched to a gene: 6. Germline V CDR1 and CDR2: LNHDA, SQIVND (reference sequence). The CDR3 spans 15 residues. The CDR3 nucleotides are TGTGCCAGTAGTCCGCGACAGGGGAAGAACACTGAAGCTTTCTTT. Residues: CASSPRQGKNTEAFF.

J is TRBJ1-5 and V is TRBV28; 7 nucleotides align to TRBD1. CDR3 length equals 14 residues. With V trimmed by 3 bases and J by 7 bases, 6 bases remained unmatched. The V gene's germline CDR1 is MDHEN and CDR2 SYDVKM. The CDR3: CASSFGQAGQPQHF. In DNA form, the CDR3 reads TGTGCCAGCAGTTTCGGACAGGCTGGGCAGCCCCAGCATTTT.

This chain links TRBV5-1 with TRBJ2-1; TRBD1 matches 7 bases. The CDR3 is 14 residues long. In germline, CDR1 is SGHRS, CDR2 YFSETQ. J lost 3 bases, V lost 5 bases, and 5 bases had no gene match. CDR3 DNA sequence: TGCGCCAGCAGTGTGGACAGGAACTACAATGAGCAGTTCTTC. Its protein is CASSVDRNYNEQFF. Variable domain in full (rest from reference TRBV5-1 and TRBJ2-1): KAGVTQTPRYLIKTRGQQVTLSCSPISGHRSVSWYQQTPGQGLQFLFEYFSETQRNKGNFPGRFSGRQFSNSRSEMNVSTLELGDSALYLCASSVDRNYNEQFFGPGTRLTVL.

The chain joins TRBV5-1 to TRBJ2-5; TRBD2 matches 14 bases. Trimming cost V 7 bases and J 1 base; bases outside gene matches: 9. This CDR3 spans 17 amino acids. Germline CDR1 SGHRS, CDR2 YFSETQ. The CDR3 bases are TGCGCCAGCCGGACCGGGACTAGCGGGAGACTCCAAGAGACCCAGTACTTC. Translating it yields CASRTGTSGRLQETQYF.

The chain is built from TRBV7-8 and TRBJ1-5; 9 nucleotides match TRBD1. CDR3 length: 15 amino acids. Germline CDR1 is SGHVS and CDR2 is FQNEAQ. J lost 4 bases, V lost 0 bases, and 1 base had no gene match. The CDR3: CASSLAGTGNQPQHF. In DNA, the CDR3 is TGTGCCAGCAGCTTAGCTGGGACAGGGAATCAGCCCCAGCATTTT. Based on the CDR3 plus reference TRBV7-8 and TRBJ1-5, the full variable domain is GAGVSQSPRYKVAKRGQDVALRCDPISGHVSLFWYQQALGQGPEFLTYFQNEAQLDKSGLPSDRFFAERPEGSVSTLKIQRTQQEDSAVYLCASSLAGTGNQPQHFGDGTRLSIL.

V and J are TRBV7-9 and TRBJ2-7; tentative D call: TRBD2 (6 bases). The CDR3 length is 16 residues. Trimming shortened V by 6 bases and J by 6 bases, and 24 bases separated the two germline ends. The germline gives CDR1 SEHNR, CDR2 FQNEAQ (reference sequence). The CDR3 reads CASSYIPGLGPIEQYF. CDR3 nucleotide sequence: TGTGCCAGCAGTTATATCCCGGGACTCGGCCCTATCGAGCAGTACTTC. Based on the CDR3 plus reference TRBV7-9 and TRBJ2-7, the full variable domain is DTGVSQNPRHKITKRGQNVTFRCDPISEHNRLYWYRQTLGQGPEFLTYFQNEAQLEKSRLLSDRFSAERPKGSFSTLEIQRTEQGDSAMYLCASSYIPGLGPIEQYFGPGTRLTVT.

The J gene is TRBJ1-4, the V gene TRBV27; D unclear. The ends were cut back, 8 bases at V and 8 bases at J, with 9 bases in the middle. The CDR3 consists of 11 residues. Germline-derived CDR1 and CDR2 are MNHEY and SMNVEV (reference sequence). The CDR3: CASASGEKLFF. The CDR3, as DNA: TGTGCCAGCGCCTCAGGCGAAAAACTGTTTTTT.

CDR3 protein: CATTDRPAYEQYF. The DNA for the CDR3 is TGTGCCACCACGGACAGGCCTGCCTACGAGCAGTACTTC. The V gene is TRBV6-5, the J gene TRBJ2-5, with 7 bases fitting TRBD1. The assigned J gene may be wrong: the sequence end matches TRBJ2-7 better. The germline V gene has CDR1 MNHEY and CDR2 SVGAGI. The CDR3 is made up of 13 amino acids.

The CDR3: CASSVAHSTGGGETQYF. The CDR3, as DNA: TGTGCCAGCAGCGTAGCTCACTCTACAGGGGGTGGAGAGACCCAGTACTTC. The chain combines TRBV9 with TRBJ2-5, with 8 bases fitting TRBD1. Germline lookup yields CDR1 SGDLS and CDR2 YYNGEE. V shed 0 bases and J 4 bases; nucleotides not matched to a gene: 11. The CDR3 is made up of 17 amino acids. The full variable domain, rest sourced from reference TRBV9 and TRBJ2-5, is DSGVTQTPKHLITATGQRVTLRCSPRSGDLSVYWYQQSLDQGLQFLIQYYNGEERAKGNILERFSAQQFPDLHSELNLSSLELGDSALYFCASSVAHSTGGGETQYFGPGTRLLVL.

The chain is built from TRBV10-1 and TRBJ2-1; D gene unclear. V lost 5 bases to trimming and J lost 7 bases, with 15 bases between them. CDR3 length: 14 residues. Germline V gives CDR1 WNHNN, CDR2 SYGVQD (reference sequence). CDR3 sequence: CASSSRGRQNEQFF. CDR3 in DNA: TGCGCCAGCAGTAGCCGAGGAAGGCAAAATGAGCAGTTCTTC.

The chain has TRBV27 and TRBJ2-5; weak D call: TRBD2 (6 bases). Germline V gene data show CDR1 as MNHEY and CDR2 as SMNVEV (reference sequence). The CDR3 loop spans 16 amino acids. Trimming removed 2 bases from V and 4 bases from J, with 17 bases in between. The CDR3 loop reads CASSLGVSGAPETQYF. The CDR3 bases are TGTGCCAGCAGTTTAGGAGTCTCGGGAGCCCCAGAGACCCAGTACTTC.

The chain employs TRBV28 and TRBJ1-4, with 10 bases fitting TRBD1. This CDR3 has 20 amino acids. V was pared by 7 bases and J by 3 bases, with 20 bases of the junction left unmatched. Germline CDR1 reads MDHEN; CDR2 reads SYDVKM. CDR3 bases: TGTGCCAGCACCCTATCCGGGGGACAGGGGCTGCCGGCTGCTAATGAAAAACTGTTTTTT. It specifies CASTLSGGQGLPAANEKLFF. Supplemented by reference TRBV28 and TRBJ1-4, the full variable domain reads DVKVTQSSRYLVKRTGEKVFLECVQDMDHENMFWYRQDPGLGLRLIYFSYDVKMKEKGDIPEGYSVSREKKERFSLILESASTNQTSMYLCASTLSGGQGLPAANEKLFFGSGTQLSVL.

The chain joins TRBV28 to TRBJ1-1; 9 bases map to TRBD1. The V segment lost 4 bases and the J segment 8 bases; nucleotides outside the gene matches: 5. The germline CDR1 and CDR2 sequences are MDHEN and SYDVKM. The CDR3 totals 13 residues. The CDR3 spells CASSSYRGQEAFF. Written as DNA, the CDR3 is TGTGCCAGCAGTTCCTACAGGGGGCAGGAAGCTTTCTTT.

This chain uses TRBV28 with TRBJ2-7; 8 nucleotides align to TRBD1. The CDR3 contains 14 residues. CDR1 MDHEN and CDR2 SYDVKM come from the germline V gene. The junction had 2 bases not matched to a gene; V was cut back by 2 bases and J by 2 bases. The CDR3 DNA reads as TGTGCCAGCAGTTTAGGGGGACAGGCCTACGAGCAGTACTTC. This translates into CASSLGGQAYEQYF.

This chain joins TRBV27 and TRBJ2-7; 7 nucleotides match TRBD2. Germline CDR1 MNHEY, CDR2 SMNVEV (reference sequence). CDR3 length: 14 residues. Unmatched junction bases numbered 7, after V lost 6 bases and J lost 2 bases. Here the CDR3 reads CASSTSVDTYEQYF. CDR3 in DNA: TGTGCCAGCAGCACTAGCGTCGATACCTACGAGCAGTACTTC.

V usage is TRBV7-2 and J usage is TRBJ2-3; D is possibly TRBD1 (6 bases). CDR1 SGHTA and CDR2 FQGNSA come from the germline V gene. Trimming removed 5 bases at V and 5 bases at J, with 14 bases between. The CDR3 extends over 14 amino acids. In DNA, the CDR3 is TGTGCCAGCAGCCGGACTTTAGGGGGAGATACGCAGTATTTT. Translation: CASSRTLGGDTQYF.

The chain is built from TRBV6-1 and TRBJ2-7, with 11 nucleotides matching TRBD2. CDR3 length equals 19 residues. Germline V gene lookup returns CDR1 MNHNS and CDR2 SASEGT. V lost 2 bases to trimming and J lost 3 bases; unmatched junction nucleotides: 15. CDR3 protein: CASSEYPSIAGGLSYEQYF. The CDR3 region has the DNA TGTGCCAGCAGTGAATACCCGTCGATAGCGGGAGGGTTGAGCTACGAGCAGTACTTC.